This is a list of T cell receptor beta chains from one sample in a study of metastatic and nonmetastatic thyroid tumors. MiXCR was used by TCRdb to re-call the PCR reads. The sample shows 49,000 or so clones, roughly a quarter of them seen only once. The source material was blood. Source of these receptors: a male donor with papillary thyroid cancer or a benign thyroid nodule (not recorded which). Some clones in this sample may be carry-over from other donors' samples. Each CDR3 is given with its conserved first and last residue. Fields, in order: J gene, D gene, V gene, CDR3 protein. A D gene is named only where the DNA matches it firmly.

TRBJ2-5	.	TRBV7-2	CASSRGQRGTQYF
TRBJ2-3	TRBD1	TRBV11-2	CASSPNNPDRGRTDTQYF
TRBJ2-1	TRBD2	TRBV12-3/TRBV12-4	CASTRGGVSGRAVNEQFF
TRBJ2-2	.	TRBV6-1	CASSGGGLDTGELFF
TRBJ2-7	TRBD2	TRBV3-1	CASSPGEGKQYF
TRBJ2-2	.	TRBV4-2	CASSQDVDGITGELFF
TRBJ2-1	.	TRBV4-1	CASSQTAGPGNEQFF
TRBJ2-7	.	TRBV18	CASSPNSYDEQYF
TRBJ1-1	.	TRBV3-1	CASSPRTRAGTEAFF
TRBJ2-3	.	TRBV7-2	CASSLDPQGGQYF
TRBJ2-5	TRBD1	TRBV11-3	CASSTTGGETQYF
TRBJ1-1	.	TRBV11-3	CASSPGGSNTEAFF
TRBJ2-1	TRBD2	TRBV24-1	CATSDLTSGRVDEQFF
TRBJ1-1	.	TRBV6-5	CASSYGGPNTEAFF
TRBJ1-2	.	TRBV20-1	CSSPGRQEFYGYTF
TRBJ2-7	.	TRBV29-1	CSVSGFTIKEQYF
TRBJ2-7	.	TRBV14	CASNYGARLSSYEQYF
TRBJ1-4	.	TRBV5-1	CASRETVQNEKLFF
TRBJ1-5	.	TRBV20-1	CSARGGSVNQPQHF
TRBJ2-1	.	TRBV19	CASSIQRVRPNEQFF
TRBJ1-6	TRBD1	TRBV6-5	CASSYRGQGLGSPLHF
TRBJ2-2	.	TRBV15	CATSRDQSRGLFF
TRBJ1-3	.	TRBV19	CASSIAGYSGNTIYF
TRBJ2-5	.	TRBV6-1	CASSFQGGGETQYF
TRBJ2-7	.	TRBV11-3	CASSLSTSYEQYF
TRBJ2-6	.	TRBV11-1	CASSSRGAQNASGANVLTF
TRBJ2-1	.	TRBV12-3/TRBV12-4	CASSPRAVENYNEQFF
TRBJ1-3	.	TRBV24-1	CATSDPESGSGNIIYF
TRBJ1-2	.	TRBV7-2	CASSPTAYGYTF
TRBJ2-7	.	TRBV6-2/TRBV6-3	CPSSPPGWEYIYEQYF
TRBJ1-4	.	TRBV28	CVSSFNEKLFF